This TCR beta chain stems from a study of blood T cell repertoires in COVID-19. Here immunoSEQ multiplex PCR was the method, and the copy in TCRdb shows in-frame clones only, minus some. The sample has tens of thousands of clones, around 85% seen once. This CDR3 is 19 amino acids long. This receptor was obtained from a man older than 75 with acute or convalescent COVID-19. Material for sequencing was peripheral blood. This rearrangement joins TRBV21-1 to TRBJ2-1; the DNA was not used to check the table's D call, TRBD2. TRBV21-1 represents a pseudogene. The CDR3 DNA follows: TGTGCCAGCAGCAAAGCGACCGCGGAGGTTAGCGGAACCTACAATGAGCAGTTCTTC. Its protein product is CASSKATAEVSGTYNEQFF.